This TCR beta chain came from a study of blood T cell repertoires in COVID-19 (dated by TCRdb to about 2020). Looking at the study overall: Collaborator samples came from the United States, Italy and Spain and covered acute and convalescent phases of COVID-19. The samples were drawn from two sources: the first 160 participants of the ongoing ImmuneRACE study, and 950 to 1,500 subjects contributed by 6 global collaborators. Where available, HLA class I and class II types were obtained from metadata supplied by the sample provider rather than from assay-based typing. Subjects who had been exposed to COVID-19, were actively infected with it, or had recovered from it provided the deeply sampled blood TCRbeta repertoires that made up the dataset. The prospective study material was composed of cDNA or gDNA derived from T cells, B-cell-depleted T cells, or PBMCs. The sample metadata nearly always contained a de-identified subject ID, COVID-19 status, age in years and sex. The repertoires were made available in a free public database intended to serve as a resource for research on the immune response to SARS-CoV-2.

TCRbeta CDR3 regions were amplified from genomic DNA by means of the immunoSEQ Assay, a bias-controlled multiplex PCR. In the source study's methods: Nucleated cell counts per sample were estimated from amplification of reference gene primers within the assay. To quantify the absolute abundance of each unique TCRbeta CDR3 rearrangement, sequence reads were collapsed and filtered. For each sample, productive Simpson clonality was calculated as the square root of Simpson's diversity index over productive rearrangements. Sourced from immuneACCESS, this table was stored by TCRdb with only in-frame sequences that have V and J called. A share of the clones is absent; for the studies checked, an unresolved V gene accounts for under half, and the remainder has no known explanation. That table furnishes V, J and clone size, whereas the DNA furnished D and trimming. The sample data list 65,000 to 85,000 clones, and roughly 87% of these were observed just once. The leading ten clones occupy roughly a tenth of the sample.

As for this clone: This receptor's antigen is unknown. Base qualities are missing; no much larger clone stands one base away.

The junction shows trimming of 5 bases on V and 3 bases on J, plus 14 bases between the germline ends. The germline V gene (reference sequence) specifies SEHNR as CDR1 and FQNEAQ as CDR2. The CDR3 starts with the cysteine, ends with the phenylalanine, and has 14 residues. Kept here is only the CDR3 DNA, which spans 42 bases and is read in frame from base 1. Whole blood was collected in K2EDTA tubes by collaborating institutions according to the institutions' own protocols. For TCRbeta analysis, collaborator samples were shipped as frozen whole blood, as isolated PBMCs, or as DNA extracted from either sample type. Summary of the overall study and its limitations: The amount of clinical and demographic metadata varied by source and participant and was provided uncurated.

Sequenced input: peripheral blood. This clonotype was obtained from a woman aged 18-29 years with acute or convalescent COVID-19. The rearrangement joined TRBV7-9 to TRBJ2-7; a tentative D match to TRBD1 spans 6 bases. The nucleotide sequence is TGTGCCAGCAGCCCGGGACACCTCAGCTACGAGCAGTACTTC. Its translation reads: CASSPGHLSYEQYF.